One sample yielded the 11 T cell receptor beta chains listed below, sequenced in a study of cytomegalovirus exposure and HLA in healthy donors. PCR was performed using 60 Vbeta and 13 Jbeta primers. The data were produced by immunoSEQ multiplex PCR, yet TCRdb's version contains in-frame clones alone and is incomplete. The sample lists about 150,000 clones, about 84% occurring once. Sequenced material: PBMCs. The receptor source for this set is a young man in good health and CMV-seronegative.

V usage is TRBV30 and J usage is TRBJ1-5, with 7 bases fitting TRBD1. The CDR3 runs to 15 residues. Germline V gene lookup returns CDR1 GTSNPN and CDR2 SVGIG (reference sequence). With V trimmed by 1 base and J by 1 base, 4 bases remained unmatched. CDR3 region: CAWSEGDRSNQPQHF. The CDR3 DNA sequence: TGTGCCTGGAGTGAAGGGGACAGAAGCAATCAGCCCCAGCATTTT. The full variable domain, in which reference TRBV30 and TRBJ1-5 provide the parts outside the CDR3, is SQTIHQWPATLVQPVGSPLSLECTVEGTSNPNLYWYRQAAGRGLQLLFYSVGIGQISSEVPQNLSASRPQDRQFILSSKKLLLSDSGFYLCAWSEGDRSNQPQHFGDGTRLSIL.

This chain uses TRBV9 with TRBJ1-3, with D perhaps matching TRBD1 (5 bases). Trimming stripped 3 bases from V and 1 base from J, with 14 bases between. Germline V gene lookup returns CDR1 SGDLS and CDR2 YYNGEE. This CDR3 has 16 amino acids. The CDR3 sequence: CASSAWGEVSGNTIYF. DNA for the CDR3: TGTGCCAGCAGCGCGTGGGGGGAGGTTTCTGGAAACACCATATATTTT.

Written as DNA, the CDR3 is TGTGCCAGCAGTCCCTCGACACCCCGGAACACCGGGGAGCTGTTTTTT. This sequence encodes CASSPSTPRNTGELFF. The chain employs TRBV14 and TRBJ2-2, with no clear D. The CDR3 sequence is 16 residues long. The V and J ends lost 6 bases and 1 base respectively, with 15 bases between them. Germline CDR1 and CDR2: SGHDN and FVKESK.

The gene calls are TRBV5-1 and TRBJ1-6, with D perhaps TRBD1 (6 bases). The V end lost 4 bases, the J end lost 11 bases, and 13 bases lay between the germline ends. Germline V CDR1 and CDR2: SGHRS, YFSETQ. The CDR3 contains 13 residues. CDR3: CASSPDSQPPLHF. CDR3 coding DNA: TGCGCCAGCAGCCCGGACAGCCAGCCACCCCTCCACTTT.

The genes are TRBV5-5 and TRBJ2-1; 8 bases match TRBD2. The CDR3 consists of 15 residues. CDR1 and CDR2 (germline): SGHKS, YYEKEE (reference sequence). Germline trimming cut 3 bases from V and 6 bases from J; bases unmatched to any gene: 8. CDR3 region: CASSWLGLEGNEQFF. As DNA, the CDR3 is TGTGCCAGCAGCTGGCTGGGACTAGAAGGCAATGAGCAGTTCTTC.

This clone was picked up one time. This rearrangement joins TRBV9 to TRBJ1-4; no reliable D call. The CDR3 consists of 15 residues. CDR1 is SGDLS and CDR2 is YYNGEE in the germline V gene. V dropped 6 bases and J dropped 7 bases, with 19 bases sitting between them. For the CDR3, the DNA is TGTGCCAGCACCAAAGGGCCCGGGCGGGGTGAAAAACTGTTTTTT. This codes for CASTKGPGRGEKLFF. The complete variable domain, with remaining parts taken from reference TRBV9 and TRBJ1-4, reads DSGVTQTPKHLITATGQRVTLRCSPRSGDLSVYWYQQSLDQGLQFLIQYYNGEERAKGNILERFSAQQFPDLHSELNLSSLELGDSALYFCASTKGPGRGEKLFFGSGTQLSVL.

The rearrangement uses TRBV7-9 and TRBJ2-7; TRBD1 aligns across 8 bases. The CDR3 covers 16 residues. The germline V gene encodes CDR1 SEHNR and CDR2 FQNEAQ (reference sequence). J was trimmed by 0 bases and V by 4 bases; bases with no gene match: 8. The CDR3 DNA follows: TGTGCCAGCAGCTACGGACAGGGCTTAAGCTCCTACGAGCAGTACTTC. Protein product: CASSYGQGLSSYEQYF.

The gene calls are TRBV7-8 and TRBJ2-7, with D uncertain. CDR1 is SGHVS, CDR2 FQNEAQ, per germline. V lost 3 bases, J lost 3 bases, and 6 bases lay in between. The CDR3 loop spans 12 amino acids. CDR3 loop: CASSLADYEQYF. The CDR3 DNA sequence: TGTGCCAGCAGCTTGGCGGACTACGAGCAGTACTTC.

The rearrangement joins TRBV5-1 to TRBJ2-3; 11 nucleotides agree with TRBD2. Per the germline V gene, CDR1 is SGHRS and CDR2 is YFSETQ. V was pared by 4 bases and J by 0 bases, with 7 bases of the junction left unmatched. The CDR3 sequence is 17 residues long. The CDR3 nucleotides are TGCGCCAGCAGCCAGACTAGCGGGGCAGTCAGCACAGATACGCAGTATTTT. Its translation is CASSQTSGAVSTDTQYF.

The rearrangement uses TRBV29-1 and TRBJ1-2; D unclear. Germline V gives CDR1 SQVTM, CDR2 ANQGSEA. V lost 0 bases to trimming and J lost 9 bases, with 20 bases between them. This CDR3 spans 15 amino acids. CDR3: CSVEEREGSPRSYTF. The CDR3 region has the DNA TGCAGCGTTGAAGAGCGAGAGGGCTCCCCACGGAGCTACACCTTC. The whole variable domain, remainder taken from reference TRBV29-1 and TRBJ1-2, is SAVISQKPSRDICQRGTSLTIQCQVDSQVTMMFWYRQQPGQSLTLIATANQGSEATYESGFVIDKFPISRPNLTFSTLTVSNMSPEDSSIYLCSVEEREGSPRSYTFGSGTRLTVV.

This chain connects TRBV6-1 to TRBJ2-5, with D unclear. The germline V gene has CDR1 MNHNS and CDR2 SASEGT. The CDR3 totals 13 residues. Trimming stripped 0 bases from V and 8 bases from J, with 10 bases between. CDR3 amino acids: CASSEAWQVTQYF. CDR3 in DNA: TGTGCCAGCAGTGAAGCGTGGCAGGTAACCCAGTACTTC.